The following is a TCR beta chain sequence with its context. Its target is not known. This record belongs to a study of CD8+ T cells in alopecia areata. Study-level information: At a dose of 5 to 10 mg twice daily, oral tofacitinib was given to treated patients. Treated patients received severity scores based on the percentage of scalp area affected.

As the sequencing template, cDNA was produced by extracting RNA and reverse transcribing it. This table comes from immunoSEQ multiplex PCR, and its TCRdb copy is limited to in-frame clones, with some not included. The table includes approximately 210,000 clones, over 60% detected once. Indicated treatment: oral pan-JAK inhibitor, 5-10 mg twice daily. Collected material from alopecia areata patients comprised lesional scalp punch biopsies and peripheral blood. Overall study findings and caveats: In scalp, tofacitinib significantly decreased clonality and expanded CD8+ clones among the top 100.

This sequence originates from a human donor with alopecia areata. The input for sequencing was CD4+ T cells sorted from blood, taken between weeks 44 and 45, from a patient treated with tofacitinib.

Here the CDR3 reads CASSVEGGASEQFF. The CDR3, as DNA: TGTGCCAGCAGCGTAGAGGGTGGAGCGTCTGAGCAGTTCTTC. The rearrangement links TRBV9 to TRBJ2-1; D is unresolved. V was trimmed by 0 bases and J by 9 bases, leaving 13 bases between them. The CDR3 totals 14 residues. CDR1 and CDR2 from the germline V gene are SGDLS and YYNGEE. Full variable domain (missing parts from reference TRBV9 and TRBJ2-1): DSGVTQTPKHLITATGQRVTLRCSPRSGDLSVYWYQQSLDQGLQFLIQYYNGEERAKGNILERFSAQQFPDLHSELNLSSLELGDSALYFCASSVEGGASEQFFGPGTRLTVL.